This T cell receptor (beta chain) appears in the sequencing data of a study of blood T cell repertoires in COVID-19. Study context: The origin of the acute and convalescent COVID-19 samples was the United States, Italy and Spain.

The CDR3 is 16 residues long. V was trimmed by 3 bases and J by 2 bases, leaving 14 bases between them. Looked up from germline, CDR1 is LNHDA and CDR2 is SQIVND (reference sequence). Methods used by the authors: From reference gene primer amplification, estimates of nucleated cell counts were derived. Sequencing used immunoSEQ multiplex PCR; TCRdb keeps in-frame clones, though not all of them. V and J calls and clone size are as listed in that table; D and trimming were resolved from the DNA. The repertoire holds under 250,000 clones, with around 86% as singletons. Sequenced input: peripheral blood. This clonotype was obtained from an older woman who had recovered from COVID-19. V usage is TRBV19 and J usage is TRBJ1-5, with D maybe TRBD1 (5 bases). The CDR3 here is CASSMPLGAGNQPQHF. The DNA of the CDR3 is TGTGCCAGTAGTATGCCTTTAGGGGCTGGCAATCAGCCCCAGCATTTT.